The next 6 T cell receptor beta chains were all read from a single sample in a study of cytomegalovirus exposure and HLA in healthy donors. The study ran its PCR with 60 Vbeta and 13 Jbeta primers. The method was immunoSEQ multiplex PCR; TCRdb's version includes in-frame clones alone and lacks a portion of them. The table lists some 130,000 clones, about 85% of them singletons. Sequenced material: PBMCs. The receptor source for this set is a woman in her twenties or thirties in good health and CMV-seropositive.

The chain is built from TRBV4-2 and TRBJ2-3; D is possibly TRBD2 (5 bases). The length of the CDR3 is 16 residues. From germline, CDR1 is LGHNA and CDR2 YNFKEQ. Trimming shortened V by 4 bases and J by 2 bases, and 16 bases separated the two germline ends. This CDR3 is CASSLPPGENTDTQYF. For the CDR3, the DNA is TGTGCCAGCAGCCTACCACCTGGGGAGAACACAGATACGCAGTATTTT.

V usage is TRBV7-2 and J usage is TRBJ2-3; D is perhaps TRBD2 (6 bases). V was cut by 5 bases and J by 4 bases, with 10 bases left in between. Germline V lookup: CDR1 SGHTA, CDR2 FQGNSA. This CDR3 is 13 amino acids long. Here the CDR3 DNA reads TGTGCCAGCAGCGGGAGGAGGGCAGATACGCAGTATTTT. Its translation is CASSGRRADTQYF. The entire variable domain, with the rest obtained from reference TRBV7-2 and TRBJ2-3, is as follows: GAGVSQSPSNKVTEKGKDVELRCDPISGHTALYWYRQSLGQGLEFLIYFQGNSAPDKSGLPSDRFSAERTGGSVSTLTIQRTQQEDSAVYLCASSGRRADTQYFGPGTRLTVL.

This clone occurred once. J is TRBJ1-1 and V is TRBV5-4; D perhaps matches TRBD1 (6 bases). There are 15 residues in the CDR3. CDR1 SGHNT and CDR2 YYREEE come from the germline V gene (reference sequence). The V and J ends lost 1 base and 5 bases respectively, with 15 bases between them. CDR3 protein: CASSLPGQRFTEAFF. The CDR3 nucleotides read TGTGCCAGCAGCTTGCCAGGACAGAGGTTTACTGAAGCTTTCTTT.

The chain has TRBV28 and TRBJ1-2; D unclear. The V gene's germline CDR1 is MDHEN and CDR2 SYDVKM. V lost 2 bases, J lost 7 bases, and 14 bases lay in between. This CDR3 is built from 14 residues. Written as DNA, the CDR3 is TGTGCCAGCAGTTTAGCGGGCCGGTGGGGTGGCTACACCTTC. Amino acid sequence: CASSLAGRWGGYTF.

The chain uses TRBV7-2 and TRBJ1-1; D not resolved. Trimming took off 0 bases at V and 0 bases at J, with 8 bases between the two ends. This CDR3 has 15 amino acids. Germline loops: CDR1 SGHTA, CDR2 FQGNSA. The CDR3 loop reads CASSLAVTLNTEAFF. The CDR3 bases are TGTGCCAGCAGCTTAGCGGTAACACTGAACACTGAAGCTTTCTTT.

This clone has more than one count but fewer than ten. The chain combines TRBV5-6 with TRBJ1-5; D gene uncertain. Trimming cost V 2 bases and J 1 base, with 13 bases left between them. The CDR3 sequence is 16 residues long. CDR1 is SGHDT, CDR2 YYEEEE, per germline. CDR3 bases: TGTGCCAGCAGCTTTACCCGGGGAGGAAGCAATCAGCCCCAGCATTTT. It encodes CASSFTRGGSNQPQHF. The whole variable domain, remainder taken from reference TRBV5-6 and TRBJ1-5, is DAGVTQSPTHLIKTRGQQVTLRCSPKSGHDTVSWYQQALGQGPQFIFQYYEEEERQRGNFPDRFSGHQFPNYSSELNVNALLLGDSALYLCASSFTRGGSNQPQHFGDGTRLSIL.